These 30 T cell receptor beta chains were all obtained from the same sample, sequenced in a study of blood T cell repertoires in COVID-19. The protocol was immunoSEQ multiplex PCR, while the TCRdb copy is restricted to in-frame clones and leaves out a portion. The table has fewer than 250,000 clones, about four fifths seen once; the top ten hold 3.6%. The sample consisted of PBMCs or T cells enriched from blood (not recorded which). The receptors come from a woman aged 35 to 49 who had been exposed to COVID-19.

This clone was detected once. The CDR3 is CASSSFRQSSDNSPLHF. CDR3 nucleotides: TGTGCCAGCAGCTCCTTTCGACAGTCCTCGGATAATTCACCCCTCCACTTT. The genes are TRBV13 and TRBJ1-6, with a possible D match to TRBD1 (5 bases). Trimming cost V 4 bases and J 5 bases, with 18 bases left between them. The CDR3 length is 17 residues. CDR1 PRHDT and CDR2 FYEKMQ come from the germline V gene (reference sequence). Supplemented by reference TRBV13 and TRBJ1-6, the full variable domain reads AAGVIQSPRHLIKEKRETATLKCYPIPRHDTVYWYQQGPGQDPQFLISFYEKMQSDKGSIPDRFSAQQFSDYHSELNMSSLELGDSALYFCASSSFRQSSDNSPLHFGNGTRLTVT.

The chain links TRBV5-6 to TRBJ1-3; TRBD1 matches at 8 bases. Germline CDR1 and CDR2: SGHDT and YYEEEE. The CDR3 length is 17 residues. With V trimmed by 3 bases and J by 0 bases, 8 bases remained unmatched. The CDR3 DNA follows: TGTGCCAGCAGCTGGGGACAGGCTAGGTACTCTGGAAACACCATATATTTT. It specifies CASSWGQARYSGNTIYF.

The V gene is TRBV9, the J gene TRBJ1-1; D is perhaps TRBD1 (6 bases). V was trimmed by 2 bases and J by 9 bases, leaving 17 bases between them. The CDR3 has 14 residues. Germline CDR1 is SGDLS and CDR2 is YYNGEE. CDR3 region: CASSVGVGQTQAFF. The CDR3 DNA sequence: TGTGCCAGCAGCGTGGGGGTCGGACAGACACAAGCTTTCTTT. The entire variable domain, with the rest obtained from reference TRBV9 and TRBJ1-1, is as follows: DSGVTQTPKHLITATGQRVTLRCSPRSGDLSVYWYQQSLDQGLQFLIQYYNGEERAKGNILERFSAQQFPDLHSELNLSSLELGDSALYFCASSVGVGQTQAFFGQGTRLTVV.

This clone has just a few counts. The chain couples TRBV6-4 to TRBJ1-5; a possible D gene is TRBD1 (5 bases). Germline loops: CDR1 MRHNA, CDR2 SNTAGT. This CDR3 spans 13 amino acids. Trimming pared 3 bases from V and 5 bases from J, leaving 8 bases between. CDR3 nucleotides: TGTGCCAGCAGTGAACAGGCTGATCAGCCCCAGCATTTT. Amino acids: CASSEQADQPQHF.

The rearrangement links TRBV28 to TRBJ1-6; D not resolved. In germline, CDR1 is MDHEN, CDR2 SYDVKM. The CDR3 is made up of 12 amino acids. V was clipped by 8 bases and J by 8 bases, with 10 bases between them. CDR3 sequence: CASGPGYSPLHF. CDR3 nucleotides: TGTGCCAGCGGACCGGGATATTCACCCCTCCACTTT.

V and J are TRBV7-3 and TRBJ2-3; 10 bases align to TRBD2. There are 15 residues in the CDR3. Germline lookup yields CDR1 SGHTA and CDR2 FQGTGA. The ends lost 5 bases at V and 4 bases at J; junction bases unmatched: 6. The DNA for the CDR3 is TGTGCCAGCAGCCCAGCGGGGGGGCAGGCAGATACGCAGTATTTT. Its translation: CASSPAGGQADTQYF.

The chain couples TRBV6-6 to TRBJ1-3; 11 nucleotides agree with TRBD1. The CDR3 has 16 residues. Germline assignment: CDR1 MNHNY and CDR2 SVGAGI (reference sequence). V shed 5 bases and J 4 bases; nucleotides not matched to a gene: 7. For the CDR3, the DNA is TGTGCCAGCAGTCCTTTGGGACAGGGGGACGGAAACACCATATATTTT. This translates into CASSPLGQGDGNTIYF.

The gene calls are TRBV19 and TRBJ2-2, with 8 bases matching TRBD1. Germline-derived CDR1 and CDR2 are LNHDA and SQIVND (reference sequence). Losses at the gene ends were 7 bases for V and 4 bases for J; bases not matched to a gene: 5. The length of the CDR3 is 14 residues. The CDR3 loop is CASKRQGTTGELFF. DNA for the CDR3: TGTGCCAGTAAGAGACAGGGGACCACCGGGGAGCTGTTTTTT. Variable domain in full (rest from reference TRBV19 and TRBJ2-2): DGGITQSPKYLFRKEGQNVTLSCEQNLNHDAMYWYRQDPGQGLRLIYYSQIVNDFQKGDIAEGYSVSREKKESFPLTVTSAQKNPTAFYLCASKRQGTTGELFFGEGSRLTVL.

For the CDR3, the DNA is TGTGCCAGTAGGACAGGGACAAGCCAAGAGACCCAGTACTTC. Protein: CASRTGTSQETQYF. This chain connects TRBV19 to TRBJ2-5, with 7 bases that match TRBD1. This CDR3 has 14 amino acids. Germline loops: CDR1 LNHDA, CDR2 SQIVND (reference sequence). V gave up 6 bases and J gave up 1 base; unmatched junction bases: 5.

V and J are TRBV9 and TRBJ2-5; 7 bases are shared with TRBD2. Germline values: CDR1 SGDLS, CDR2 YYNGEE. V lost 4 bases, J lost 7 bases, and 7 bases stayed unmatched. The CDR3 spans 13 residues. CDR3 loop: CASSIGLVGTQYF. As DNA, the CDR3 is TGTGCCAGCAGCATCGGACTAGTCGGGACCCAGTACTTC.

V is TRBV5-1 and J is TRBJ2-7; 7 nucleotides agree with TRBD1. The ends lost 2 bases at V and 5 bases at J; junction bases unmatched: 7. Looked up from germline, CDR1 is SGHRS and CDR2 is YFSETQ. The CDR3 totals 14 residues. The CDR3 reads CASSLGQDVDEQYF. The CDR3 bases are TGCGCCAGCAGCTTAGGACAGGATGTTGACGAGCAGTACTTC. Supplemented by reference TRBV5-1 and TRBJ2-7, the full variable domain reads KAGVTQTPRYLIKTRGQQVTLSCSPISGHRSVSWYQQTPGQGLQFLFEYFSETQRNKGNFPGRFSGRQFSNSRSEMNVSTLELGDSALYLCASSLGQDVDEQYFGPGTRLTVT.

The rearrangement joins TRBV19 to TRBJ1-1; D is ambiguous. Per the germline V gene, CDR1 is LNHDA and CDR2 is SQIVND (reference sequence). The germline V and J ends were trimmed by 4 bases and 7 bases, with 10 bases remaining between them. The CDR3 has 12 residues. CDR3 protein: CASSSGEGEAFF. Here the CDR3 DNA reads TGTGCCAGTAGTAGCGGGGAGGGTGAAGCTTTCTTT.

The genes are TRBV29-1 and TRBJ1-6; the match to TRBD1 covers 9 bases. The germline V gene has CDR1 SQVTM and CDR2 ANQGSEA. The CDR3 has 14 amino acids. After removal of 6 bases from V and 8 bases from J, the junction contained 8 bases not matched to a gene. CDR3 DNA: TGCAGCGTCCTTCTACAGGGGGCGGATTCACCCCTCCACTTT. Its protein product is CSVLLQGADSPLHF.

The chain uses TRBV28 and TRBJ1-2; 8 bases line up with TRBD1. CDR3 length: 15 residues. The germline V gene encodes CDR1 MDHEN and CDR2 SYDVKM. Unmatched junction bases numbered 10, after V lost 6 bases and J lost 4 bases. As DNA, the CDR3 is TGTGCCAGCAGCACAGGGGGGGGCGCCGGCTATGGCTACACCTTC. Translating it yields CASSTGGGAGYGYTF.

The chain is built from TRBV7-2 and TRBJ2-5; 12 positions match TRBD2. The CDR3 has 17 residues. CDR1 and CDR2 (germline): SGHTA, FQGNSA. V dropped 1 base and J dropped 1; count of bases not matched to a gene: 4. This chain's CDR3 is CASSLVASGGAQETQYF. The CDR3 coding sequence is TGTGCCAGCAGCTTAGTGGCTAGCGGGGGGGCCCAAGAGACCCAGTACTTC.

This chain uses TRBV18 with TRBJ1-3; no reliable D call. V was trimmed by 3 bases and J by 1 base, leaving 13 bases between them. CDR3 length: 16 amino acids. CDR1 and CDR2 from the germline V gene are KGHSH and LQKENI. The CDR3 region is CASSPQRITSGNTIYF. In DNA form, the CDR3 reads TGTGCCAGCTCACCTCAGCGAATAACATCTGGAAACACCATATATTTT.

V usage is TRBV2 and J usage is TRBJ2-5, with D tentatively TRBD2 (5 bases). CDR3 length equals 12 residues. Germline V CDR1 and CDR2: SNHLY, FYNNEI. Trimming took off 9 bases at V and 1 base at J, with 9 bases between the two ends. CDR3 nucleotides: TGTGCCAGTGACTATTCCCAAGAGACCCAGTACTTC. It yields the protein CASDYSQETQYF.

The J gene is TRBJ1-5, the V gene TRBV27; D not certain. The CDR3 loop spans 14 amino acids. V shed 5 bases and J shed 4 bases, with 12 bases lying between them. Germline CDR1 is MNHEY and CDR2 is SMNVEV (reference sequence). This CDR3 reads CASSPRLNNQPQHF. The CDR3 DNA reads TGTGCCAGCAGTCCCCGACTTAATAATCAGCCCCAGCATTTT.

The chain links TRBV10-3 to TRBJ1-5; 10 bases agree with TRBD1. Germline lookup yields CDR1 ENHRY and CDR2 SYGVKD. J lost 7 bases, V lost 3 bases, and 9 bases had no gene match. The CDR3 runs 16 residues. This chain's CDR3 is CAISESGTGVGQPQHF. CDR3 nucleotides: TGTGCCATCAGTGAATCCGGGACAGGGGTGGGACAGCCCCAGCATTTT.

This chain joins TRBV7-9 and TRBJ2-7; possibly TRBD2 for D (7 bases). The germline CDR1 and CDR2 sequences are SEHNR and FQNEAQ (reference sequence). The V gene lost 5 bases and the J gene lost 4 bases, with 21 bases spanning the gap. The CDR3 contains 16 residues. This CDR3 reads CASSPEGGGDSYEQYF. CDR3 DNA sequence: TGTGCCAGCAGCCCGGAGGGGGGAGGGGATTCTTACGAGCAGTACTTC.

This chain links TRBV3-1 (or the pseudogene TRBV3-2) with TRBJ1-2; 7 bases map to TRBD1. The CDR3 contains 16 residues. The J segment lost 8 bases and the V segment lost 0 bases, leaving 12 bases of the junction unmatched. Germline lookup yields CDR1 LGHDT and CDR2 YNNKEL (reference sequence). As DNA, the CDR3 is TGTGCCAGCAGCCAAGATTGGGGCGTCCAGGGGGAAGGCTACACCTTC. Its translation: CASSQDWGVQGEGYTF.

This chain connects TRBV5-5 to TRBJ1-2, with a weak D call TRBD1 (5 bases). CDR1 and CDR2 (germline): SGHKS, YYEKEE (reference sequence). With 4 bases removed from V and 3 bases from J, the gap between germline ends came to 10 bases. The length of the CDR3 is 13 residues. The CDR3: CASSRGTDYGYTF. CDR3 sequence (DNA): TGTGCCAGCAGCCGGGGGACGGACTATGGCTACACCTTC.

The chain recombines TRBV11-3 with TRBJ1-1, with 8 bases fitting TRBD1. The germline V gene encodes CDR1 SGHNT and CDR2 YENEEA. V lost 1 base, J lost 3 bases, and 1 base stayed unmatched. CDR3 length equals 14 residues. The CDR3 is CASSLGTGYTEAFF. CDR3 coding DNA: TGTGCCAGCAGCTTAGGGACAGGGTACACTGAAGCTTTCTTT.

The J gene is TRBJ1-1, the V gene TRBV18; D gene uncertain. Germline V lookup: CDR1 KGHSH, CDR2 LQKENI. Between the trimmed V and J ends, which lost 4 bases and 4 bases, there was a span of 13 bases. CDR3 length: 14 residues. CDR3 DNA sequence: TGTGCCAGCTCACGCCGGGGAGGGCTCACTGAAGCTTTCTTT. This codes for CASSRRGGLTEAFF.

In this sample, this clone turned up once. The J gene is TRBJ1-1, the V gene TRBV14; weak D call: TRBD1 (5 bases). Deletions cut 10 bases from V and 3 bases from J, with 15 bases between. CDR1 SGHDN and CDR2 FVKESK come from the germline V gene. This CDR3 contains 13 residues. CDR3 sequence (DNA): TGTGCCACCCGCCCCCAGGGTGACACTGAAGCTTTCTTT. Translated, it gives CATRPQGDTEAFF. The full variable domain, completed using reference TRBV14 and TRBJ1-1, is EAGVTQFPSHSVIEKGQTVTLRCDPISGHDNLYWYRRVMGKEIKFLLHFVKESKQDESGMPNNRFLAERTGGTYSTLKVQPAELEDSGVYFCATRPQGDTEAFFGQGTRLTVV.

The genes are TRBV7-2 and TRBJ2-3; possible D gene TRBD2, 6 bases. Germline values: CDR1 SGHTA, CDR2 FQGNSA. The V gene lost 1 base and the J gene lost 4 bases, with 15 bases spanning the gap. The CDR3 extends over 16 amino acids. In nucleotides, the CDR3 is TGTGCCAGCAGCTTAGTGACGACTAGAGGGTCAGATACGCAGTATTTT. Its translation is CASSLVTTRGSDTQYF.

The CDR3 reads CASSFLDRGLYGYTF. In DNA, the CDR3 is TGTGCCAGCAGCTTCTTAGACAGGGGCCTTTATGGCTACACCTTC. The chain is built from TRBV7-8 and TRBJ1-2; 8 bases fit TRBD1. This CDR3 comprises 15 residues. Unmatched junction bases numbered 8, after V lost 3 bases and J lost 5 bases. Germline CDR1 reads SGHVS; CDR2 reads FQNEAQ. Using reference TRBV7-8 and TRBJ1-2 for the parts outside the CDR3, the full variable domain is GAGVSQSPRYKVAKRGQDVALRCDPISGHVSLFWYQQALGQGPEFLTYFQNEAQLDKSGLPSDRFFAERPEGSVSTLKIQRTQQEDSAVYLCASSFLDRGLYGYTFGSGTRLTVV.

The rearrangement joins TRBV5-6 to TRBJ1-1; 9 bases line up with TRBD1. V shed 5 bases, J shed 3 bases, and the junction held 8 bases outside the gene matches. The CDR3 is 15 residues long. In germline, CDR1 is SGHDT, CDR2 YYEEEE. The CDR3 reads CASSRGQGFHTEAFF. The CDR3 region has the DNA TGTGCCAGCAGTCGGGGACAGGGCTTCCACACTGAAGCTTTCTTT.

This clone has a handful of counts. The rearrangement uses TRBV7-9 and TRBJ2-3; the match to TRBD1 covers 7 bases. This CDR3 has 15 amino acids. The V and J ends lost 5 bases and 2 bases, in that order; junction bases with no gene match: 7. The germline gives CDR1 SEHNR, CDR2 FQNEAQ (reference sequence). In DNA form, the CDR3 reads TGTGCCAGCAGCACAGGGGCCCAGACCACAGATACGCAGTATTTT. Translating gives CASSTGAQTTDTQYF.

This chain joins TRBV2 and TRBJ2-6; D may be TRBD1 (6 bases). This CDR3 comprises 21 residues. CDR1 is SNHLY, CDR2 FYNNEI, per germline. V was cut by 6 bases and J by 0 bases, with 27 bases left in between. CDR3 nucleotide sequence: TGTGCCAGCAGACCCGGGACACTCGAGAAAGGTTCCATCTCTGGGGCCAACGTCCTGACTTTC. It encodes CASRPGTLEKGSISGANVLTF.